Presented here are 24 T cell receptor beta chains from one specimen sequenced in a study of cytomegalovirus exposure and HLA in healthy donors. Primers included in the PCR were 60 Vbeta and 13 Jbeta primers. The repertoire was sequenced with immunoSEQ multiplex PCR; TCRdb's copy has only in-frame clones and lacks some. The sample lists over 60,000 clones, approximately 70% seen once, with 13% to 15% in the top ten. Sequencing used PBMCs. These receptors were collected from a male donor in good health and CMV-seropositive.

The genes are TRBV7-2 and TRBJ2-5; TRBD2 might be the D (7 bases). This CDR3 comprises 14 residues. V gave up 4 bases and J gave up 9 bases, with 18 bases separating them. Germline V lookup: CDR1 SGHTA, CDR2 FQGNSA. CDR3 amino acids: CASSSRGGLGAQYF. CDR3 nucleotide sequence: TGTGCCAGCAGCTCAAGGGGGGGGCTGGGGGCCCAGTACTTC.

The chain has TRBV19 and TRBJ1-5; TRBD1 aligns across 8 bases. V lost 0 bases, J lost 0 bases, and 13 bases stayed unmatched. In germline, CDR1 is LNHDA, CDR2 SQIVND (reference sequence). This CDR3 is 20 amino acids long. CDR3 region: CASSIDGGTGFPYSNQPQHF. The CDR3 nucleotides are TGTGCCAGTAGTATAGATGGGGGGACAGGTTTCCCTTATAGCAATCAGCCCCAGCATTTT.

V and J are TRBV4-2 and TRBJ1-1, with D perhaps matching TRBD1 (6 bases). Trimming removed 4 bases at V and 3 bases at J, with 15 bases between. This CDR3 is 15 amino acids long. The germline gives CDR1 LGHNA, CDR2 YNFKEQ. The DNA of the CDR3 is TGTGCCAGCAGCCCCAACCAGGGGTTCGACACTGAAGCTTTCTTT. Translating gives CASSPNQGFDTEAFF.

The chain employs TRBV7-9 and TRBJ2-5; 8 positions agree with TRBD2. The V segment lost 0 bases and the J segment 0 bases; nucleotides outside the gene matches: 9. The CDR3 is 18 amino acids. Looked up from germline, CDR1 is SEHNR and CDR2 is FQNEAQ (reference sequence). CDR3: CASSLAREAGVHQETQYF. The CDR3 DNA reads TGTGCCAGCAGCTTAGCGCGGGAGGCAGGGGTACACCAAGAGACCCAGTACTTC.

The rearrangement links TRBV7-9 to TRBJ2-3; 9 nucleotides match TRBD2. The CDR3 runs to 15 residues. With 0 bases clipped from V and 3 bases from J, the junction kept 1 base outside the gene matches. CDR1 is SEHNR, CDR2 FQNEAQ, per germline (reference sequence). This CDR3 is CASSLASGRTDTQYF. CDR3 in DNA: TGTGCCAGCAGCTTAGCCAGCGGGAGGACAGATACGCAGTATTTT.

This clone was counted between two and nine times. The identical CDR3 is also encoded by other nucleotide sequences in the sample. The chain employs TRBV11-3 and TRBJ2-1; D not resolved. CDR1 and CDR2 from the germline V gene are SGHNT and YENEEA. The CDR3 length is 18 residues. Trimming shortened V by 0 bases and J by 0 bases, and 15 bases separated the two germline ends. The CDR3 spells CASSLDQGGSSSYNEQFF. In DNA, the CDR3 is TGTGCCAGCAGCTTAGATCAAGGCGGCTCCAGCTCCTACAATGAGCAGTTCTTC.

In its sample, this clone was seen a few times. This chain joins TRBV15 and TRBJ2-7; D is ambiguous. The germline V gene has CDR1 LNHNV and CDR2 YYDKDF (reference sequence). Trimming shortened V by 0 bases and J by 0 bases, and 12 bases separated the two germline ends. The CDR3 totals 16 residues. The DNA of the CDR3 is TGTGCCACCAGCAGAGATCGGCGAAGGAGCTCCTACGAGCAGTACTTC. As protein: CATSRDRRRSSYEQYF.

This clone showed up just once. This rearrangement joins TRBV9 to TRBJ2-7; 9 nucleotides agree with TRBD1. V lost 4 bases to trimming and J lost 4 bases; unmatched junction nucleotides: 9. The germline V gene has CDR1 SGDLS and CDR2 YYNGEE. The CDR3 has 15 amino acids. CDR3 nucleotide sequence: TGTGCCAGCAGCCCTTCCGGGACAGGGATGTACGAGCAGTACTTC. It specifies CASSPSGTGMYEQYF.

V and J are TRBV6-5 and TRBJ1-5; 7 positions match TRBD1. The V gene end was trimmed by 2 bases and the J gene end by 9 bases; junction bases not matched to a gene: 10. Germline CDR1 reads MNHEY; CDR2 reads SVGAGI. The CDR3 is made up of 15 amino acids. As DNA, the CDR3 is TGTGCCAGCAGTTACGGGGGACAGTCCTCAGGGCCCCAGCATTTT. The encoded protein is CASSYGGQSSGPQHF.

The V call is TRBV7-3, the J call TRBJ2-1; no clear D. Trimming pared 3 bases from V and 5 bases from J, leaving 8 bases between. Per germline, CDR1 SGHTA and CDR2 FQGTGA. The CDR3 covers 13 residues. CDR3 coding DNA: TGTGCCAGCAGCTTCTACTTAAACAATGAGCAGTTCTTC. Amino acid sequence: CASSFYLNNEQFF. The full variable domain, its missing parts supplied by reference TRBV7-3 and TRBJ2-1, is GAGVSQTPSNKVTEKGKYVELRCDPISGHTALYWYRQSLGQGPEFLIYFQGTGAADDSGLPNDRFFAVRPEGSVSTLKIQRTERGDSAVYLCASSFYLNNEQFFGPGTRLTVL.

The chain has TRBV6-1 and TRBJ2-2; TRBD2 matches at 8 bases. The CDR3 is made up of 14 amino acids. CDR1 is MNHNS, CDR2 SASEGT, per germline. Trimming at V came to 6 bases and at J to 5 bases, leaving 5 bases not matched to a gene. The CDR3 sequence: CASSAAGETGELFF. CDR3 sequence (DNA): TGTGCCAGCAGCGCAGCGGGAGAGACCGGGGAGCTGTTTTTT.

CDR3 sequence: CACNRGMNTEAFF. The CDR3, as DNA: TGTGCCTGTAACAGGGGTATGAACACTGAAGCTTTCTTT. The rearrangement links TRBV30 to TRBJ1-1, with 7 bases identical to TRBD1. Germline V CDR1 and CDR2: GTSNPN, SVGIG (reference sequence). The length of the CDR3 is 13 residues. Trimming at V came to 6 bases and at J to 0 bases, leaving 4 bases not matched to a gene.

The chain couples TRBV11-2 to TRBJ2-7; 8 bases are shared with TRBD2. The CDR3 extends over 14 amino acids. The germline CDR1 and CDR2 sequences are SGHAT and FQNNGV. J lost 2 bases, V lost 5 bases, and 5 bases had no gene match. The CDR3, as DNA: TGTGCCAGCAGCGGGGGGCGGGGGGCCTACGAGCAGTACTTC. Translated, it gives CASSGGRGAYEQYF.

The chain combines TRBV7-2 with TRBJ1-2, with a weak D call TRBD1 (6 bases). The CDR3 runs to 14 residues. Looked up from germline, CDR1 is SGHTA and CDR2 is FQGNSA. V was trimmed by 4 bases and J by 2 bases, leaving 11 bases between them. CDR3 loop: CASSSDDRNYGYTF. CDR3 DNA: TGTGCCAGCAGCTCGGATGACAGGAACTATGGCTACACCTTC.

The chain combines TRBV10-3 with TRBJ2-1; 10 positions match TRBD1. Germline CDR1 is ENHRY and CDR2 is SYGVKD. CDR3 size: 16 residues. With V trimmed by 4 bases and J by 5 bases, 8 bases remained unmatched. The CDR3 protein is CAISGDRGRADNEQFF. The CDR3 DNA sequence: TGTGCCATCAGTGGGGACAGGGGTAGGGCCGACAATGAGCAGTTCTTC.

The gene calls are TRBV15 and TRBJ2-5, with a weak D call TRBD2 (5 bases). The CDR3 totals 15 residues. Between the trimmed V and J ends, which lost 3 bases and 3 bases, there was a span of 14 bases. Germline-derived CDR1 and CDR2 are LNHNV and YYDKDF (reference sequence). The CDR3 nucleotides read TGTGCCACCAGCAGTTCGGAGGAAAGGAAAGAGACCCAGTACTTC. It is translated as CATSSSEERKETQYF.

The V call is TRBV4-2, the J call TRBJ2-1; no reliable D call. Germline V gives CDR1 LGHNA, CDR2 YNFKEQ. Trimming took 3 bases from V and 3 from J, leaving 12 bases between them. This CDR3 comprises 15 residues. The chain's CDR3 is CASSQVGNYYNEQFF. CDR3 DNA sequence: TGTGCCAGCAGCCAGGTCGGTAACTACTACAATGAGCAGTTCTTC.

This rearrangement joins TRBV6-5 to TRBJ1-1; D unclear. V was pared by 0 bases and J by 3 bases, with 11 bases between. From germline, CDR1 is MNHEY and CDR2 SVGAGI. This CDR3 comprises 15 residues. CDR3 residues: CASSYSSGVHTEAFF. DNA for the CDR3: TGTGCCAGCAGTTACTCTTCCGGGGTCCACACTGAAGCTTTCTTT.

The chain joins TRBV7-2 to TRBJ1-1; D is perhaps TRBD1 (6 bases). CDR1 and CDR2 from the germline V gene are SGHTA and FQGNSA. Trimming took 3 bases from V and 0 from J, leaving 14 bases between them. This CDR3 is built from 16 residues. The CDR3 DNA reads as TGTGCCAGCAGCTTCAGTTCGACAGGCATGAACACTGAAGCTTTCTTT. As protein: CASSFSSTGMNTEAFF.

A note on this clone: One end of the junction varies from germline; a read error may be responsible. The chain combines TRBV6-1 with TRBJ1-1; possibly TRBD1 for D (5 bases). This CDR3 spans 14 amino acids. The germline gives CDR1 MNHNS, CDR2 SASEGT. The DNA for the CDR3 is TGTGCCAGCAGAGGGGCCAGGATGAATACTGAAGCTTTCTTT. Its translation is CASRGARMNTEAFF.

The CDR3 region has the DNA TGCGCCAGCAGCCAAGAGGACAGCCTGAACACTGAAGCTTTCTTT. This sequence encodes CASSQEDSLNTEAFF. V and J are TRBV4-3 and TRBJ1-1, with a weak D call TRBD1 (6 bases). Trimming took off 0 bases at V and 0 bases at J, with 8 bases between the two ends. The CDR3 has 15 residues. Germline CDR1 is LGHNA and CDR2 is YSLEER.

Concerning this clone: An end of the junction differs from the germline gene, which may be a read error. The chain recombines TRBV7-9 with TRBJ1-6, with TRBD1 matching over 7 bases. Germline assignment: CDR1 SEHNR and CDR2 FQNEAQ (reference sequence). CDR3 length equals 14 residues. CDR3 loop: CSSSLVQGYSPLHF. CDR3 nucleotide sequence: TGTTCCAGCAGCTTAGTACAGGGGTATTCACCCCTCCACTTT.

J is TRBJ2-5 and V is TRBV29-1; 8 bases agree with TRBD2. V gave up 6 bases and J gave up 5 bases; unmatched junction bases: 11. CDR1 is SQVTM, CDR2 ANQGSEA, per germline. The CDR3 consists of 14 residues. The CDR3 DNA reads TGCAGCGTGTGGACTAGCAGGGGTAGGGAGACCCAGTACTTC. Translating it yields CSVWTSRGRETQYF.

The chain carries TRBV18 and TRBJ1-3; maybe TRBD1 (6 bases). Germline CDR1 and CDR2: KGHSH and LQKENI. The V and J ends lost 3 bases and 2 bases respectively, with 11 bases between them. This CDR3 is 15 amino acids long. The CDR3 DNA sequence: TGTGCCAGCTCACCGGGGGGGCCAACTGGAAACACCATATATTTT. Amino acids: CASSPGGPTGNTIYF.